This TCR delta chain appears in the sequencing data of a study of gamma-delta chains in newborns, infants, children. About the research overall: Microbial exposure reportedly drives polyclonal innate γδ T cell expansion after birth.

TCRdb reprocessed the reads using CATT. The sample lists nearly 5,500 delta-chain clones, under 20% occurring once. This clone was picked up a small number of times. This sample includes further DNA sequences coding for the same CDR3. This CDR3 contains 15 residues. The V gene's germline CDR1 is TSWWSYY and CDR2 QGS. V lost 2 bases, J lost 9 bases, and 19 bases lay in between. The origin of this receptor is a child who was a newborn, infant or young child, either healthy, febrile or measles-vaccinated (not recorded which). This sequence joins TRDV1 and TRDJ1; D could derive from TRDD1 or TRDD3 (5 bases each). Specimen: blood. CDR3 protein: CALGERNWGPEELIF. DNA for the CDR3: TGTGCTCTTGGGGAAAGAAATTGGGGACCAGAGGAACTCATCTTT.